This T cell receptor beta chain stems from a study of shared clonotypes between healthy human individuals. The study, taken as a whole, reports: Non-shared clonotypes showed lower generation probabilities than clonotypes common to all four donors. Estimated richness was generally greater in naive than memory subsets.

Worth noting for this clone: The antigen remains unidentified.

The CDR3 contains 14 residues. V gave up 3 bases and J gave up 7 bases, with 15 bases separating them. Germline V lookup: CDR1 GTSNPN, CDR2 SVGIG (reference sequence). As originally analysed: ImmunoSEQ only sent back junction sequences with no quality scores, so filtering was done differently. Sequencing was performed with immunoSEQ multiplex PCR; in TCRdb, only in-frame clones are kept and a portion is missing. The V and J calls and clone size come from that table; D and trimming were worked out from the DNA. Of about 2.3 million clones in the sample, more than 85% were seen once. Sequenced input: naive CD4+ T cells from PBMCs. The subset denotes: CD45RA+ positively selected. This receptor was taken from a man aged 18 to 35 in good health. Some clones in this sample may be carry-over from other donors' samples. This chain uses TRBV30 with TRBJ1-4, with D possibly being TRBD1 (6 bases). The CDR3 is CAWRDGQISEKLFF. The CDR3, as DNA: TGTGCCTGGAGGGACGGACAGATTAGTGAAAAACTGTTTTTT.